Below, 8 T cell receptor beta chains from the same sample are listed, as sequenced in a study of T-cell reconstitution after alpha-beta-depleted transplantation in children. A library of TCRbeta sequences, prepared with unique molecular identifiers, was generated. TCRdb ran MiXCR on the PCR reads and lists one entry per CDR3 protein. Of a few hundred thousand distinct CDR3 sequences listed, roughly a quarter were seen once; the top ten hold around 36%. The material sequenced was PBMCs, taken before TCRalphabeta/CD19-depleted stem cell transplant. The receptors were gathered from a boy less than two years old with Wiskott-Aldrich syndrome, due to receive a stem cell transplant.

CDR3 sequence (DNA): TGTGCCAGCAGCCAAGATTTACCAGCGGGAGGAAACGAGCAGTACTTC. It is translated as CASSQDLPAGGNEQYF. The J gene is TRBJ2-7, the V gene TRBV3-1; TRBD2 agrees at 9 bases. Unmatched junction bases numbered 8, after V lost 0 bases and J lost 5 bases. The V gene's germline CDR1 is LGHDT and CDR2 YNNKEL (reference sequence). The CDR3 length is 16 residues.

The J gene is TRBJ1-1, the V gene TRBV7-3; D is possibly TRBD1 (6 bases). Germline CDR1 and CDR2: SGHTA and FQGTGA. This CDR3 region has 11 residues. Deletions cut 5 bases from V and 5 bases from J, with 6 bases between. CDR3 amino acids: CASSTGTEAFF. In DNA form, the CDR3 reads TGTGCCAGCAGCACAGGGACTGAAGCTTTCTTT.

This clonotype was seen a single time. The rearrangement joins TRBV29-1 to TRBJ2-7; D tentatively reads TRBD1 or TRBD2 (6 bases each). Trimming removed 5 bases from V and 2 bases from J, with 13 bases in between. The CDR3 has 13 amino acids. Germline V CDR1 and CDR2: SQVTM, ANQGSEA. CDR3 residues: CSVTGRLTYEQYF. The DNA of the CDR3 is TGCAGCGTTACAGGGAGGCTAACCTACGAGCAGTACTTC.

V is TRBV10-3 and J is TRBJ1-2; D remains ambiguous. CDR3 length equals 11 residues. Germline V CDR1 and CDR2: ENHRY, SYGVKD. V was clipped by 3 bases and J by 5 bases, with 4 bases between them. The CDR3, as DNA: TGTGCCATCAGTGACTCTTATGGCTACACCTTC. Encoded protein: CAISDSYGYTF.

This clonotype occurred a few times. The rearrangement joins TRBV20-1 to TRBJ2-5, with 7 bases fitting TRBD1. CDR3 size: 14 residues. CDR1 DFQATT and CDR2 SNEGSKA come from the germline V gene (reference sequence). V shed 6 bases and J 5 bases; nucleotides not matched to a gene: 12. CDR3 coding DNA: TGCAGTGCGATAACGACAGGGCTTAGGGAGACCCAGTACTTC. It yields the protein CSAITTGLRETQYF.

V and J are TRBV7-2 and TRBJ2-7, with 9 nucleotides matching TRBD2. The germline V gene has CDR1 SGHTA and CDR2 FQGNSA. V lost 2 bases to trimming and J lost 6 bases; unmatched junction nucleotides: 11. This CDR3 is built from 16 residues. The CDR3 protein is CASSLHRLAETFEQYF. CDR3 DNA: TGTGCCAGCAGCTTACACCGACTAGCGGAGACCTTCGAGCAGTACTTC.

The chain carries TRBV28 and TRBJ1-1; D not certain. This CDR3 has 15 amino acids. In germline, CDR1 is MDHEN, CDR2 SYDVKM. The V and J ends lost 4 bases and 4 bases respectively, with 16 bases between them. This CDR3 reads CASSSRAVYFTEAFF. CDR3 nucleotides: TGTGCCAGCAGTTCTCGGGCAGTTTATTTCACTGAAGCTTTCTTT.

This clonotype has at least ten counts. The chain couples TRBV5-1 to TRBJ2-2; D not resolved. Germline CDR1 reads SGHRS; CDR2 reads YFSETQ. With 1 base removed from V and 1 base from J, the gap between germline ends came to 5 bases. This CDR3 region has 14 residues. CDR3 bases: TGCGCCAGCAGCTTGTCCTTGAACACCGGGGAGCTGTTTTTT. This translates into CASSLSLNTGELFF. Full variable domain (missing parts from reference TRBV5-1 and TRBJ2-2): KAGVTQTPRYLIKTRGQQVTLSCSPISGHRSVSWYQQTPGQGLQFLFEYFSETQRNKGNFPGRFSGRQFSNSRSEMNVSTLELGDSALYLCASSLSLNTGELFFGEGSRLTVL.